These 19 T cell receptor beta chains were all obtained from the same sample, sequenced in a study of read filtering for tumor transcriptome and immune sequencing (dated by TCRdb to about 2020). Sequenced using an Illumina HiSeq 4000. TCR libraries were built from 400 ng RNA with the Immunoverse kit, using molecular barcoded adaptors covering alpha/delta and beta/gamma chains. TCRdb reworked the public reads: Q25 trimming with fastp, MiXCR clone assembly, productive beta chains retained. Each entry merges the rows of one CDR3 protein and shows their most common DNA and genes. The sample table holds about 46,000 distinct CDR3 sequences, of which approximately 12% were seen once. Roughly 14% of the sample is in the top ten clones. Sequences were obtained from a population of CD138-negative cells sorted from bone marrow. In the paper's terms, the cell subset or site label means: bone marrow mononuclear cells depleted of CD138+ plasma/myeloma cells by negative magnetic selection. The receptors stem from a donor over 35 with multiple myeloma.

A single count supports this clonotype. This may come from a read error, since a much larger clone is one base off. The chain uses TRBV6-2 or TRBV6-3 and TRBJ2-3, with TRBD1 matching 8 bases. This CDR3 is 16 amino acids long. Looked up from germline, CDR1 is MNHEY and CDR2 is SVGEGT. In DNA, the CDR3 is TGTGCCGGCAGTAGCCCTTCGGACAGGGCCCTGGATACGCAGTATTTT. Translation: CAGSSPSDRALDTQYF.

This clonotype turned up a few times. A much larger clone differs from this one at a single base, so this may be a read error. The V call is TRBV7-9, the J call TRBJ2-7, with D hard to call. Germline V CDR1 and CDR2: SEHNR, FQNEAQ (reference sequence). This CDR3 region has 13 residues. CDR3 protein: CDSSLDSRYEQYF. The CDR3, as DNA: TGTGACAGCAGCTTAGATAGCAGGTACGAGCAGTACTTC.

This clonotype was seen at least ten times. For the CDR3, the DNA is TGTGCCAGCAGTTTGGCAGGTCATCAGCCCCAGCATTTT. Protein product: CASSLAGHQPQHF. V gene TRBV28 combines with J gene TRBJ1-5; unclear D gene. The CDR3 runs to 13 residues. Germline CDR1 reads MDHEN; CDR2 reads SYDVKM. V was cut by 3 bases and J by 5 bases, with 8 bases left in between. Looking up the rest from reference TRBV28 and TRBJ1-5 gives the full variable domain: DVKVTQSSRYLVKRTGEKVFLECVQDMDHENMFWYRQDPGLGLRLIYFSYDVKMKEKGDIPEGYSVSREKKERFSLILESASTNQTSMYLCASSLAGHQPQHFGDGTRLSIL.

The genes are TRBV10-2 and TRBJ2-4, with 9 bases matching TRBD1. The J call could be wrong; TRBJ2-7 is a better fit for the DNA end. The germline CDR1 and CDR2 sequences are WSHSY and SAAADI. The CDR3 totals 18 residues. CDR3 loop: CASTEGPGQGFVKREQYF. CDR3 nucleotide sequence: TGCGCCAGCACCGAGGGGCCGGGACAGGGTTTTGTCAAACGCGAGCAGTACTTC.

Ten or more counts support this clonotype. The V and J genes are TRBV2 and TRBJ2-1; a possible D gene is TRBD1 (6 bases). V was pared by 5 bases and J by 4 bases, with 15 bases between. This CDR3 has 15 residues. From germline, CDR1 is SNHLY and CDR2 FYNNEI. CDR3 sequence reads: CASSKDRPGYNEQFF. In nucleotides, the CDR3 is TGTGCCAGCAGTAAAGACAGGCCGGGATACAATGAGCAGTTCTTC.

This clonotype was seen only once. A read error is the likely source, as a far larger clone sits one nucleotide away. This sequence joins TRBV12-3 or TRBV12-4 and TRBJ1-6; D gene uncertain. The CDR3 extends over 12 amino acids. V was shortened by 0 bases and J by 16 bases, with 10 bases between the two germline ends. DNA of the CDR3: TGTGCCAGCAGTTTAGCAATGGGCCTGCTCCACTTT. This codes for CASSLAMGLLHF.

This clonotype was seen ten or more times. The chain employs TRBV7-2 and TRBJ1-1; D not certain. V lost 3 bases and J lost 0, with 5 bases in between. The CDR3 is 13 amino acids. The germline V gene encodes CDR1 SGHTA and CDR2 FQGNSA. This CDR3 is CASSFSLNTEAFF. DNA of the CDR3: TGTGCCAGCAGCTTCAGCCTGAACACTGAAGCTTTCTTT. The whole variable domain, remainder taken from reference TRBV7-2 and TRBJ1-1, is GAGVSQSPSNKVTEKGKDVELRCDPISGHTALYWYRQSLGQGLEFLIYFQGNSAPDKSGLPSDRFSAERTGGSVSTLTIQRTQQEDSAVYLCASSFSLNTEAFFGQGTRLTVV.

This clonotype was seen many times. The chain carries TRBV7-2 and TRBJ2-7; D is ambiguous. The V gene lost 5 bases and the J gene lost 1 base, with 12 bases spanning the gap. Per germline, CDR1 SGHTA and CDR2 FQGNSA. The CDR3 runs 14 residues. This CDR3 reads CASSRSRISYEQYF. The CDR3, as DNA: TGTGCCAGCAGCCGTTCTAGAATATCCTACGAGCAGTACTTC.

This clonotype was seen at least ten times. The rearrangement links TRBV5-1 to TRBJ2-5, with a weak D call TRBD1 (5 bases). Germline V gene data show CDR1 as SGHRS and CDR2 as YFSETQ. This CDR3 comprises 14 residues. The V and J ends lost 0 bases and 5 bases respectively, with 11 bases between them. The CDR3 DNA follows: TGCGCCAGCAGCTTGGTAGGGGCCCATGAGACCCAGTACTTC. Translated, it gives CASSLVGAHETQYF.

This clonotype came up many times. The genes are TRBV29-1 and TRBJ2-1; D gene uncertain. Germline V gene sequence: CDR1 SQVTM, CDR2 ANQGSEA. V lost 6 bases to trimming and J lost 7 bases, with 19 bases between them. The CDR3 consists of 14 residues. The CDR3 sequence is CSVAGPKAVNEQFF. The CDR3 nucleotides are TGCAGCGTCGCCGGGCCAAAGGCCGTAAATGAGCAGTTCTTC.

This clonotype was counted a few times. The chain uses TRBV18 and TRBJ2-5, with D possibly TRBD1 on 6 matching bases. This CDR3 has 13 residues. Germline assignment: CDR1 KGHSH and CDR2 LQKENI. V was pared by 4 bases and J by 5 bases, with 11 bases between. The CDR3 DNA reads TGTGCCAGCTCACGGGGACAAACTGAGACCCAGTACTTC. As protein: CASSRGQTETQYF.

This clonotype was seen at least ten times. This rearrangement joins TRBV29-1 to TRBJ2-7; 8 bases match TRBD1. CDR1 and CDR2 (germline): SQVTM, ANQGSEA. J gave up 2 bases and V 4 bases, and 1 base lay outside the gene matches. The CDR3 has 12 amino acids. The CDR3 here is CSVGTGTYEQYF. In DNA form, the CDR3 reads TGCAGCGTTGGGACAGGGACCTACGAGCAGTACTTC.

This clonotype was detected many times. V usage is TRBV19 and J usage is TRBJ2-1; no reliable D call. The germline gives CDR1 LNHDA, CDR2 SQIVND (reference sequence). V was shortened by 3 bases and J by 9 bases, with 18 bases between the two germline ends. The CDR3 sequence is 15 residues long. This CDR3 reads CASSMTGWTPGEQFF. The CDR3 region has the DNA TGTGCCAGTAGTATGACGGGCTGGACCCCGGGTGAGCAGTTCTTC. The full variable domain, its missing parts supplied by reference TRBV19 and TRBJ2-1, is DGGITQSPKYLFRKEGQNVTLSCEQNLNHDAMYWYRQDPGQGLRLIYYSQIVNDFQKGDIAEGYSVSREKKESFPLTVTSAQKNPTAFYLCASSMTGWTPGEQFFGPGTRLTVL.

The chain combines TRBV29-1 with TRBJ2-2; 13 bases align to TRBD2. The CDR3 sequence is 13 residues long. Germline CDR1 is SQVTM and CDR2 is ANQGSEA. V dropped 7 bases and J dropped 5; count of bases not matched to a gene: 1. In DNA form, the CDR3 reads TGCAGCGCGGGACTAGCGGGAACCGGGGAGCTGTTTTTT. As protein: CSAGLAGTGELFF.

This clonotype was seen repeatedly, ten times or more. The V gene is TRBV4-1, the J gene TRBJ2-3, with 12 positions matching TRBD1. The CDR3 totals 16 residues. J was trimmed by 5 bases and V by 4 bases; bases with no gene match: 7. Germline V CDR1 and CDR2: MGHRA, YSYEKL. Written as DNA, the CDR3 is TGCGCCAGCAGCCCCTCCGGGACAGGGGGCATAGATACGCAGTATTTT. Translated, it gives CASSPSGTGGIDTQYF.

This clonotype was seen repeatedly, ten times or more. The chain has TRBV12-5 and TRBJ1-6; D is uncertain. The CDR3 extends over 16 amino acids. V lost 9 bases and J lost 5, with 20 bases in between. Germline-derived CDR1 and CDR2 are LGHNT and FRNRAP. CDR3 sequence (DNA): TGTGCTAGCTCTCTGCTAGGCAGCGGGGATAATTCACCCCTCCACTTT. Its translation is CASSLLGSGDNSPLHF.

Comment on this clonotype: This likely reflects a read error, since a far larger clone is one base away. The V gene is TRBV7-8, the J gene TRBJ2-1; 14 bases line up with TRBD2. Trimming cost V 5 bases and J 15 bases; bases outside gene matches: 9. This CDR3 has 14 amino acids. CDR1 and CDR2 from the germline V gene are SGHVS and FQNEAQ. CDR3 region: CASSPGLAGVRLFF. The CDR3 region has the DNA TGTGCCAGCAGCCCGGGACTAGCGGGAGTTCGGCTGTTCTTC. Together with reference TRBV7-8 and TRBJ2-1, the CDR3 gives the full variable domain: GAGVSQSPRYKVAKRGQDVALRCDPISGHVSLFWYQQALGQGPEFLTYFQNEAQLDKSGLPSDRFFAERPEGSVSTLKIQRTQQEDSAVYLCASSPGLAGVRLFFGPGTRLTVL.

This clonotype was found many times. The chain couples TRBV4-2 to TRBJ2-3; the match to TRBD2 covers 10 bases. The germline V gene has CDR1 LGHNA and CDR2 YNFKEQ. CDR3 size: 16 residues. The V gene end was trimmed by 4 bases and the J gene end by 2 bases; junction bases not matched to a gene: 6. CDR3 amino acids: CASSLKAGGPTDTQYF. CDR3 coding DNA: TGTGCCAGCAGCCTTAAAGCGGGAGGGCCCACAGATACGCAGTATTTT.

There are many counts of this clonotype. J is TRBJ1-4 and V is TRBV5-6; D not certain. CDR1 SGHDT and CDR2 YYEEEE come from the germline V gene. V lost 2 bases and J lost 4, with 6 bases in between. The CDR3 length is 13 residues. CDR3 sequence: CASSLSFNEKLFF. In nucleotides, the CDR3 is TGTGCCAGCAGCTTAAGCTTTAATGAAAAACTGTTTTTT. Together with reference TRBV5-6 and TRBJ1-4, the CDR3 gives the full variable domain: DAGVTQSPTHLIKTRGQQVTLRCSPKSGHDTVSWYQQALGQGPQFIFQYYEEEERQRGNFPDRFSGHQFPNYSSELNVNALLLGDSALYLCASSLSFNEKLFFGSGTQLSVL.